A selection of T cell receptor beta chains follows, all from one sample in a study of T cell clones after liver transplantation. These receptors have no known antigen. TCRdb keeps only in-frame clones here, not all; method: immunoSEQ multiplex PCR. The sample holds approximately 5,500 clones, approximately 29% seen once. Material for sequencing was CD4+ T cells from cultured PBMCs. Receptors were obtained from a human patient who received a liver transplant. Some T cells here may be from the graft donor. CDR3s include the opening cysteine and the closing phenylalanine or tryptophan. Each record gives: D gene, clone size, J gene, V gene, CDR3 DNA, CDR3 protein. A D gene is named only where the DNA matches it firmly. A row's size may be missing; if present it is once, few, many or a size class.

D: TRBD2; size: medium-sized; J: TRBJ2-1; V: TRBV28; DNA: TGTGCCAGCACTAGCGGGAGGGCGGGGGAGCAGTTCTTC; CDR3: CASTSGRAGEQFF
D: TRBD1; size: .; J: TRBJ1-5; V: TRBV12-5; DNA: TGTGCTAGTGGTTTGGCAACCCCGGACAGGGCAAATCAGCCCCAGCATTTT; CDR3: CASGLATPDRANQPQHF
D: .; size: few; J: TRBJ1-5; V: TRBV4-1; DNA: TGCGCCAGCAGCCAACCAGATTATAGCAATCAGCCCCAGCATTTT; CDR3: CASSQPDYSNQPQHF
D: .; size: .; J: TRBJ2-7; V: TRBV28; DNA: TGTGCCAGCAGTGATCTATCCCGGGTGCAGACCTACGAGCAGTACTTC; CDR3: CASSDLSRVQTYEQYF
D: .; size: .; J: TRBJ1-5; V: TRBV15; DNA: TGTGCCACCAGCATCGAGACGGGCAATCAGCCCCAGCATTTT; CDR3: CATSIETGNQPQHF
D: .; size: medium-sized; J: TRBJ2-6; V: TRBV28; DNA: TGTGCCAGCAGTTTATGGAGCCCTGGGGCCAACGTCCTGACTTTC; CDR3: CASSLWSPGANVLTF
D: .; size: .; J: TRBJ1-4; V: TRBV5-1; DNA: TGCGCCAGCAGCCAAGGGACATTTACAACTAATGAAAAACTGTTTTTT; CDR3: CASSQGTFTTNEKLFF
D: .; size: medium-sized; J: TRBJ1-1; V: TRBV13; DNA: TGTGCCAGCAGCAAAGGTGGGAACACTGAAGCTTTCTTT; CDR3: CASSKGGNTEAFF
D: .; size: .; J: TRBJ1-2; V: TRBV5-6; DNA: TGTGCCAGCAGCCCGACGTTACCATCGACCTCATACACCTTC; CDR3: CASSPTLPSTSYTF
D: .; size: .; J: TRBJ1-1; V: TRBV5-5; DNA: TGTGCCAGCAGCTTTGGGGTGTGGAACACTGAAGCTTTCTTT; CDR3: CASSFGVWNTEAFF
D: .; size: medium-sized; J: TRBJ1-1; V: TRBV28; DNA: TGTGCCAGCAGCTTAAGAGCAGGACAGCCGAACACTGAAGCTTTCTTT; CDR3: CASSLRAGQPNTEAFF
D: .; size: medium-sized; J: TRBJ2-5; V: TRBV6-1; DNA: TGTGCCAGCATGGGACCCCGGAAGACCCAGTACTTC; CDR3: CASMGPRKTQYF
D: .; size: few; J: TRBJ1-2; V: TRBV28; DNA: TGTGCCACCTCTGGCAACGCGCTCTACACCTTC; CDR3: CATSGNALYTF